This T cell receptor beta chain is from a study of shared clonotypes between healthy human individuals. CD45RO negativity and positive selection for CCR7 defined naive CD8 cells, a population that excluded terminally differentiated effector memory CD45RA+ cells. Germline V CDR1 and CDR2: SGHDN, FVKESK. The V and J ends lost 4 bases and 4 bases, in that order; junction bases with no gene match: 11. This CDR3 has 17 amino acids. Assay used: immunoSEQ multiplex PCR; TCRdb lists only in-frame clones, some missing. The data show around 2,100,000 clones, 85% to 95% seen once. The chain carries TRBV14 and TRBJ2-3; TRBD2 matches 10 bases. The clonotype comes from a man younger than 35 in good health. The sequenced sample was naive CD8+ T cells sorted from blood. The CDR3 nucleotides are TGTGCCAGCAGCCCTTACCTCGGGCTAGCGGGAGCAGATACGCAGTATTTT. Its translation is CASSPYLGLAGADTQYF.